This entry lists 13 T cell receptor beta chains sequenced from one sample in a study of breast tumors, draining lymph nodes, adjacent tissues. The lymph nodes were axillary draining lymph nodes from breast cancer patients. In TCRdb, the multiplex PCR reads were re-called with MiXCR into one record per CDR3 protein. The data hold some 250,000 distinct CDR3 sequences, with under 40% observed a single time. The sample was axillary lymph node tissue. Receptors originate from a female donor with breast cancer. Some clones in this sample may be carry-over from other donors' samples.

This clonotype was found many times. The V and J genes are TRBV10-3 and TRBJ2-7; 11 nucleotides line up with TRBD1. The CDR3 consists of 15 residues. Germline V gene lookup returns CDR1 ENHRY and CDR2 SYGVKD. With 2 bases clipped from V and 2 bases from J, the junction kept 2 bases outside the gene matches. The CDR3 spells CAISEAGQGAYEQYF. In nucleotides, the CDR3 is TGTGCCATCAGTGAGGCGGGACAGGGGGCCTACGAGCAGTACTTC.

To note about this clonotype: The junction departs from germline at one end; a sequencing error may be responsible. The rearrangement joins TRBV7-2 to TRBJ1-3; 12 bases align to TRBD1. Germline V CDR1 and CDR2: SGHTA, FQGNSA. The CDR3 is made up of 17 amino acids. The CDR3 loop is CASSLRGTGGSGNPIYF. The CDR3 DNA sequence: TGTGCCAGCAGCCTACGTGGGACAGGGGGCTCTGGAAACCCCATATATTTT.

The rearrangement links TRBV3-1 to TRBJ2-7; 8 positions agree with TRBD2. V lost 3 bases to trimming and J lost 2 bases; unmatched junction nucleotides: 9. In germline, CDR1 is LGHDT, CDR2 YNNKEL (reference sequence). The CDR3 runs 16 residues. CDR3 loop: CASSQAGGGATYEQYF. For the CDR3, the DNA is TGTGCCAGCAGCCAGGCGGGGGGAGGAGCAACCTACGAGCAGTACTTC.

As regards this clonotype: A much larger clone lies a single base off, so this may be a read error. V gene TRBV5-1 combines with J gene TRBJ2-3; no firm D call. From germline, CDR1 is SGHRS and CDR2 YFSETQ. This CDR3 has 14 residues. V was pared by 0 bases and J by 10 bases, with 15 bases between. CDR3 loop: CASSLVGRKDPQYF. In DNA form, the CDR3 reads TGCGCCAGCAGCTTGGTAGGCAGAAAGGATCCGCAGTATTTT.

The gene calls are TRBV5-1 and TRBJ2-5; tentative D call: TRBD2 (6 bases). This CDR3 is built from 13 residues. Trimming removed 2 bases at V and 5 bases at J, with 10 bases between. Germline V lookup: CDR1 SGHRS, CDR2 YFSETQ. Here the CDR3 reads CASSLGTEETQYF. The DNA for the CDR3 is TGCGCCAGCAGCTTAGGGACTGAGGAGACCCAGTACTTC.

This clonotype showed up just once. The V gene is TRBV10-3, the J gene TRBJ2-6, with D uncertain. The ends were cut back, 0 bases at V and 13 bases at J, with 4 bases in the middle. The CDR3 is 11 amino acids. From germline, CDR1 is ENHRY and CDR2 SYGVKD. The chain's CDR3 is CAISESQVLTF. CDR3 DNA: TGTGCCATCAGTGAGTCCCAGGTCCTGACTTTC.

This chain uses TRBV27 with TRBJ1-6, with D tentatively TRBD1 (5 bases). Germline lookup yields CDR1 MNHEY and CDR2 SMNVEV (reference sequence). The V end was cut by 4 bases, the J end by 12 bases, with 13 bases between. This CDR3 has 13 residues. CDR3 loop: CASSSTQQGPLHF. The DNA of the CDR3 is TGTGCCAGCAGTTCGACACAGCAGGGACCCCTCCACTTT.

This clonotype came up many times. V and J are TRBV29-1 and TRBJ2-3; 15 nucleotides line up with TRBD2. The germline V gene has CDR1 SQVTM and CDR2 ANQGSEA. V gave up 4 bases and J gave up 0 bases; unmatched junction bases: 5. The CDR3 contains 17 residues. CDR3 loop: CSVGGLAGGGSTDTQYF. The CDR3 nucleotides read TGCAGCGTTGGGGGACTAGCGGGGGGTGGTAGCACAGATACGCAGTATTTT.

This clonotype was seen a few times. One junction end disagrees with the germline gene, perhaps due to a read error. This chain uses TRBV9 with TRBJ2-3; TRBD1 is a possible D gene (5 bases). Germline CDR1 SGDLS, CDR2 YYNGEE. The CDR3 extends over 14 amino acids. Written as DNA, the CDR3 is TGTGCCAGCACCCCTCGGGTGAGCACAGGTACGCAGTATTTT. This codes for CASTPRVSTGTQYF. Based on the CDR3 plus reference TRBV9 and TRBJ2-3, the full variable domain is DSGVTQTPKHLITATGQRVTLRCSPRSGDLSVYWYQQSLDQGLQFLIQYYNGEERAKGNILERFSAQQFPDLHSELNLSSLELGDSALYFCASTPRVSTGTQYFGPGTRLTVL.

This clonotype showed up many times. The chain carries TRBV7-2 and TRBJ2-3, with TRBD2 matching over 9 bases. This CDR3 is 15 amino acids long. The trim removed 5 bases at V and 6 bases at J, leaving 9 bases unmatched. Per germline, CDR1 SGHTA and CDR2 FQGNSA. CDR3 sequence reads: CASSPLASGVDTQYF. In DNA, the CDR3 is TGTGCCAGCAGCCCCTTGGCTAGCGGGGTTGATACGCAGTATTTT.

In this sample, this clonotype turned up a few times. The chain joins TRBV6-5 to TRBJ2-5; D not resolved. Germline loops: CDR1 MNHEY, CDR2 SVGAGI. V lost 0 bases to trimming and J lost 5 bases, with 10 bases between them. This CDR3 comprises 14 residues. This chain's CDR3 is CASSYSLSWETQYF. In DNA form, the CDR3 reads TGTGCCAGCAGTTACTCGCTATCCTGGGAGACCCAGTACTTC.

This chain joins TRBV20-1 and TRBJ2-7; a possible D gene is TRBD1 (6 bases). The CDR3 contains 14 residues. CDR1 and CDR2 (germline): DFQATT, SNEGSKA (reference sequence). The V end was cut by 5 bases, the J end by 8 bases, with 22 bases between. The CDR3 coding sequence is TGCAGTGCTTTACAGGGTGCGGGCCAGCCCCAGCAGTACTTC. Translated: CSALQGAGQPQQYF.

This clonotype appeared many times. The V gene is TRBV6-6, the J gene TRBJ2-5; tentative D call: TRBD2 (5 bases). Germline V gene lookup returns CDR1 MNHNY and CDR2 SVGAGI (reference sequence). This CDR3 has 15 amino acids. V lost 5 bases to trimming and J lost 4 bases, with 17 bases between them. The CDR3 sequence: CASSTSASPRETQYF. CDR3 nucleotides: TGTGCCAGCAGTACCTCGGCTAGCCCCCGAGAGACCCAGTACTTC.